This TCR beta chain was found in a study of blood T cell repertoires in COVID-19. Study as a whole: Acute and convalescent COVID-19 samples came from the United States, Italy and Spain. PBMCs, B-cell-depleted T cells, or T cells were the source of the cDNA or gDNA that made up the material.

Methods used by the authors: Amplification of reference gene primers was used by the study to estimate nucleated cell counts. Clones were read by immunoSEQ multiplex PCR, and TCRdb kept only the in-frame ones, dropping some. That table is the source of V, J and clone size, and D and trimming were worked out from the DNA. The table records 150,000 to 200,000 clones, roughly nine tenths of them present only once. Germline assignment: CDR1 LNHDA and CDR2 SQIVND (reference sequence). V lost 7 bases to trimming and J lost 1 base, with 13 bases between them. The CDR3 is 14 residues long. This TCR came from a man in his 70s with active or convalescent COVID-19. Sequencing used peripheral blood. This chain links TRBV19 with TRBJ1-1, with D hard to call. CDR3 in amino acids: CASKERERNTEAFF. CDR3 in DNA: TGTGCCAGTAAGGAACGGGAAAGGAACACTGAAGCTTTCTTT.